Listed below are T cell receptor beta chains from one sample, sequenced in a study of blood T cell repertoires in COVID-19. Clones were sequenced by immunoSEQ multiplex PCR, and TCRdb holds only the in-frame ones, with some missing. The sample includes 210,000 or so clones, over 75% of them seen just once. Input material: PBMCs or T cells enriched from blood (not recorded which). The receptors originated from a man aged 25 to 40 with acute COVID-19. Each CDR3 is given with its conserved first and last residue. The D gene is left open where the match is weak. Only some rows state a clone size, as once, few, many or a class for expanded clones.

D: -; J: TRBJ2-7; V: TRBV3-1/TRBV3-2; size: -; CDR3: CASGSRLGRSYEQYF; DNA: TGTGCCAGCGGGTCCAGACTAGGGCGCTCCTACGAGCAGTACTTC
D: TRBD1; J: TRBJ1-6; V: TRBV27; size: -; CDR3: CASSGDRGPGSPLHF; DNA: TGTGCCAGCAGTGGGGACAGGGGGCCGGGGTCACCCCTCCACTTT
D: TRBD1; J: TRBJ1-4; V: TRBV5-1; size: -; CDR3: CASSLGGQLNEKLFF; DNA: TGCGCCAGCAGCTTGGGGGGACAGTTAAATGAAAAACTGTTTTTT
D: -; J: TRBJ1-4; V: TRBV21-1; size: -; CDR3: CASSKVGFGTGGEGLFF; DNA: -
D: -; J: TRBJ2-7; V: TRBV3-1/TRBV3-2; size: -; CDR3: CASSQLGPGSEQYF; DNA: TGTGCCAGCAGCCAACTTGGACCGGGAAGCGAGCAGTACTTC
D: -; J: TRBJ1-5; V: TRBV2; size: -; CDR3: CASSEVSFSNQPQHF; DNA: TGTGCCAGCAGTGAAGTGTCGTTTAGCAATCAGCCCCAGCATTTT
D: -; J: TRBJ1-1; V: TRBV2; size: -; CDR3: CASSPRGTEAFF; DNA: TGTGCCAGCAGTCCCAGGGGCACTGAAGCTTTCTTT
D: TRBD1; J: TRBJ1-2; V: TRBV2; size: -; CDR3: CASSPRGQRSYGYTF; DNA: TGTGCCAGCAGTCCCAGGGGGCAGCGGAGCTATGGCTACACCTTC
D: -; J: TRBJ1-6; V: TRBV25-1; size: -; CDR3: CASSRENSPLHF; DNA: TGTGCCAGCAGCAGGGAAAATTCACCCCTCCACTTT
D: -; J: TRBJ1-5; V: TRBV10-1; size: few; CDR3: CASSGSGEKPQHF; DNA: TGCGCCAGCAGTGGCTCAGGGGAGAAGCCCCAGCATTTT
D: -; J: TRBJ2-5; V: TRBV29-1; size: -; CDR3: CSVEGGPDRIQETQYF; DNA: TGCAGCGTTGAAGGAGGGCCAGACAGGATCCAAGAGACCCAGTACTTC
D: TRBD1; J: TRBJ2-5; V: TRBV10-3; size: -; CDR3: CAISERTGGEETQYF; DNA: TGTGCCATCAGTGAACGGACAGGGGGCGAAGAGACCCAGTACTTC
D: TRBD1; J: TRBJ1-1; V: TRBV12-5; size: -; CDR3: CASGQPGQGPTEAFF; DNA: TGTGCTAGTGGTCAGCCGGGACAGGGCCCCACTGAAGCTTTCTTT
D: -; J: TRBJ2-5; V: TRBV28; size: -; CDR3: CASSPLGEAQETQYF; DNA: TGTGCCAGCAGTCCTCTAGGAGAGGCCCAAGAGACCCAGTACTTC
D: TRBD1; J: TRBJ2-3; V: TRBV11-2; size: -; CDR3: CASRPQGATLDTQYF; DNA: TGTGCCAGCAGACCACAGGGGGCTACCCTCGATACGCAGTATTTT
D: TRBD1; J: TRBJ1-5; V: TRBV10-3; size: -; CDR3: CAIGGQGTGPQHF; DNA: TGTGCCATCGGGGGACAGGGGACAGGGCCCCAGCATTTT